This T cell receptor beta chain was documented in a study of blood T cell repertoires in COVID-19 (dated by TCRdb to 2020 to 2021). Regarding the complete study: Collaborator samples came from the United States, Italy and Spain and covered acute and convalescent phases of COVID-19. The prospective study material was composed of cDNA or gDNA derived from T cells, B-cell-depleted T cells, or PBMCs. Deeply sampled blood TCRbeta repertoires from subjects exposed to, actively infected with, or recovered from COVID-19 were included in the dataset. The repertoires were made available in a free public database intended to serve as a resource for research on the immune response to SARS-CoV-2. The samples were drawn from two sources: the first 160 participants of the ongoing ImmuneRACE study, and approximately 1,300 subjects contributed by 6 global collaborators. The sample metadata nearly always contained a de-identified subject ID, COVID-19 status, age in years and sex. Where HLA class I and class II types were available, the types were taken from metadata supplied by the sample provider, not from assay-based typing.

The CDR3 runs 15 amino acids, cysteine and phenylalanine included. The entry retains the CDR3 DNA only, 45 bases that are in frame from base 1. The germline V gene (reference sequence) sets CDR1 to LNHDA and CDR2 to SQIVND. V ends up 1 base short and J 4 bases short, with an unmatched junction base count of 7. The immunoSEQ Assay, a bias-controlled multiplex PCR, was used to amplify TCRbeta CDR3 regions from genomic DNA. Regarding the original processing steps: Within the assay, amplification of reference gene primers was used to estimate how many nucleated cells each sample contained. Sequence reads were collapsed and filtered to measure the absolute abundance of every unique TCRbeta CDR3 rearrangement. For each sample, productive Simpson clonality was calculated by taking the square root of Simpson's diversity index across productive rearrangements. What TCRdb holds here is the immuneACCESS table cut down to in-frame rearrangements. Part of the clones is not present; checked against another copy, under half of the missing clones reflect an unresolved V gene, and the others are unexplained. The V and J calls and the clone size are those of that table, but D and trimming were determined from the DNA. The sample table contains 100,000 to 150,000 clones; only one count was recorded for around nine tenths of them. Approximately 1.4% of the sample goes to the ten largest clones.

Comments on this clone: The antigen this receptor binds is unknown. No qualities accompany the bases; no much larger clone lies one base away.

The research as a whole found: The quantity of clinical and demographic metadata differed by source and by participant and was supplied without curation.

Each collaborating institution followed its own protocols to collect whole blood in K2EDTA tubes. For TCRbeta analysis, collaborator samples were shipped as frozen whole blood, as isolated PBMCs, or as DNA extracted from either sample type. This receptor was obtained from a human donor in a cohort sampled during active COVID-19. Sequencing was carried out using peripheral blood. Here the chain combines TRBV19 and TRBJ2-7, with TRBD1 identical over 7 junction bases. The CDR3 has the sequence CASSIVVGGAYEQYF. The DNA is as follows: TGTGCCAGTAGTATAGTGGTAGGGGGCGCGTACGAGCAGTACTTC.